This paragraph covers one T cell receptor (beta chain) sequence. This sample was taken from a study of blood T cell repertoires in COVID-19. Turning to the study itself: The United States, Italy and Spain were the sources of the acute and convalescent COVID-19 samples.

The CDR3 is made up of 14 amino acids. Germline assignment: CDR1 MNHEY and CDR2 SVGEGT. Trimming stripped 5 bases from V and 3 bases from J, with 13 bases between. In the source study's methods: Quantification of nucleated cells was approximated via reference gene primer amplification. Data came from immunoSEQ multiplex PCR; TCRdb stores just in-frame clones and leaves some out. V, J and clone size were drawn from that table, and D and trimming were deduced from the DNA. The data show about 300,000 clones, with 85% to 90% seen just once and 1.3% held by the top ten. The J gene is TRBJ1-1, the V gene TRBV6-2 or TRBV6-3, with unresolved D. This TCR was recovered from a man aged 65-85 years with acute or convalescent COVID-19. Material for sequencing was peripheral blood. The CDR3 DNA reads as TGTGCCAGCAGTCCCCCCGGGGTAGACACTGAAGCTTTCTTT. Translating gives CASSPPGVDTEAFF.